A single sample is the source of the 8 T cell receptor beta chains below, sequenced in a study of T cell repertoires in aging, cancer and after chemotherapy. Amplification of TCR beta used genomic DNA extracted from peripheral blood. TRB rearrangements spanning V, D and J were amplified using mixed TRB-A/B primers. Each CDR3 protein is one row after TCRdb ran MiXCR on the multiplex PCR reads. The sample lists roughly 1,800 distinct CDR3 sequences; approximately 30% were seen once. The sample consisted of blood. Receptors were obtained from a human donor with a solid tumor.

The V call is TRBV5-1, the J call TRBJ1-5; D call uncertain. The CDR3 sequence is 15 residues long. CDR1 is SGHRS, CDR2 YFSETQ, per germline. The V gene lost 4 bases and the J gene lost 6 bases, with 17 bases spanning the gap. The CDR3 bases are TGCGCCAGCAGCGAGTCGTTGGGCGATAGTCAGCCCCAGCATTTT. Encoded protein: CASSESLGDSQPQHF.

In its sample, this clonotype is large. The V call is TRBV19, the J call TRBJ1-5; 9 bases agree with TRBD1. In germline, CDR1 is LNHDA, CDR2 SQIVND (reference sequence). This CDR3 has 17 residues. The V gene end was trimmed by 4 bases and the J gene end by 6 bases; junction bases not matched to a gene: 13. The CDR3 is CASSTLNPGTGSQPQHF. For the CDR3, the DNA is TGTGCCAGTAGTACTCTCAACCCCGGGACAGGGTCTCAGCCCCAGCATTTT.

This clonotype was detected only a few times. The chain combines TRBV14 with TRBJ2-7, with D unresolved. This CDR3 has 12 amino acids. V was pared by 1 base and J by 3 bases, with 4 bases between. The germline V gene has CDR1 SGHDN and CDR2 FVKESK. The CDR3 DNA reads TGTGCCAGCAGCCAAGGTAGCTACGAGCAGTACTTC. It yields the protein CASSQGSYEQYF.

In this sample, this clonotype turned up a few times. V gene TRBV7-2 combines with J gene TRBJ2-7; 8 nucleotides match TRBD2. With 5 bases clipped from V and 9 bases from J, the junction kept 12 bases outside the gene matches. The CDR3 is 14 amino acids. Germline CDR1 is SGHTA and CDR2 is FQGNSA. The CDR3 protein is CASSGNSGLGAQYF. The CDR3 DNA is TGTGCCAGCAGCGGCAATTCGGGACTAGGAGCGCAGTACTTC. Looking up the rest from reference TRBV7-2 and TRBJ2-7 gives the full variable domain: GAGVSQSPSNKVTEKGKDVELRCDPISGHTALYWYRQSLGQGLEFLIYFQGNSAPDKSGLPSDRFSAERTGGSVSTLTIQRTQQEDSAVYLCASSGNSGLGAQYFGPGTRLTVT.

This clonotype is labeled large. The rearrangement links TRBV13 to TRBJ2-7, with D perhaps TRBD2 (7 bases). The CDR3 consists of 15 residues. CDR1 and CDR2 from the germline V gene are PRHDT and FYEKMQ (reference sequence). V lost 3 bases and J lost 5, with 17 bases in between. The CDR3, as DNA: TGTGCCAGCAGCTTTGAGGGGGGGGGCCGCAACGAGCAGTACTTC. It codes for CASSFEGGGRNEQYF.

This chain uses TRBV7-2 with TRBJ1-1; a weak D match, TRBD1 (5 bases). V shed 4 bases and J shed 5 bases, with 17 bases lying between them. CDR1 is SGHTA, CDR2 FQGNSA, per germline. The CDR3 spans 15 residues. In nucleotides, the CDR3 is TGTGCCAGCAGCTATGACAGTACACTGGGGACTGAAGCTTTCTTT. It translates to CASSYDSTLGTEAFF.

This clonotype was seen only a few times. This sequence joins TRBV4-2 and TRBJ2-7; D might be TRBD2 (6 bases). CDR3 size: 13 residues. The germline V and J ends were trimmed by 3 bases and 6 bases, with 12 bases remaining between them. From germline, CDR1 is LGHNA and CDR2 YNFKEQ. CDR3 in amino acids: CASSHPGGSEQYF. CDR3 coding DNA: TGTGCCAGCAGCCACCCTGGGGGGAGCGAGCAGTACTTC.

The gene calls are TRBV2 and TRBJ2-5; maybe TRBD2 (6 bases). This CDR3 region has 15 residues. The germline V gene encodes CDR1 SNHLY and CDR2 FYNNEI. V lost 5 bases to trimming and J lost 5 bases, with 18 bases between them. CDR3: CASSSNGGAGETQYF. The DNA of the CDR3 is TGTGCCAGCAGTTCAAACGGCGGTGCGGGGGAGACCCAGTACTTC.